This TCR beta chain was sequenced during a study of blood T cell repertoires in COVID-19. Study in general: Material from acute and convalescent COVID-19 was sourced from the United States, Italy and Spain.

Produced via immunoSEQ multiplex PCR; TCRdb's table is partial and in-frame only. The repertoire holds just over 150,000 clones, with 75% to 85% as singletons. Trimming left V 0 bases short and J 0 bases short, with 9 bases between. This CDR3 is 15 amino acids long. The V gene's germline CDR1 is LNHNV and CDR2 YYDKDF (reference sequence). Sequenced: peripheral blood. The V call is TRBV15, the J call TRBJ2-7, with TRBD2 as a possible D gene (6 bases). The source of this sequence is a woman between 50 and 59 years old with acute or convalescent COVID-19. The CDR3 sequence: CATSRELAPSYEQYF. The CDR3 DNA reads as TGTGCCACCAGCAGAGAACTAGCCCCCTCCTACGAGCAGTACTTC. Full variable domain (rest looked up from reference TRBV15 and TRBJ2-7): DAMVIQNPRYQVTQFGKPVTLSCSQTLNHNVMYWYQQKSSQAPKLLFHYYDKDFNNEADTPDNFQSRRPNTSFCFLDIRSPGLGDTAMYLCATSRELAPSYEQYFGPGTRLTVT.